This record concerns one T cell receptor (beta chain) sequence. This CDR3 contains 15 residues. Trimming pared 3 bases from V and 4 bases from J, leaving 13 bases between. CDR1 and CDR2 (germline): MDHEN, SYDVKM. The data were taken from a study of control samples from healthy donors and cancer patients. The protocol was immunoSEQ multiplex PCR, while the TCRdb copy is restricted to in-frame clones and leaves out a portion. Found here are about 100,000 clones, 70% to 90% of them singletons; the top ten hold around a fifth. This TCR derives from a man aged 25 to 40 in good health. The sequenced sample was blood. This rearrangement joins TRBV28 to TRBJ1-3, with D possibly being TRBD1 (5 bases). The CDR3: CASSLPRAGGNTIYF. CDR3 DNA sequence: TGTGCCAGCAGTTTGCCCCGGGCAGGGGGAAACACCATATATTTT.